This passage covers 2 T cell receptor beta chains from one sample sequenced in a study of shared clonotypes between healthy human individuals. TCRdb keeps only in-frame clones here, not all; method: immunoSEQ multiplex PCR. The table includes roughly 1.5 million clones, 98% detected once. Sequencing was done on a sample of naive CD4+ T cells sorted from blood. Subset defined: CD45RA+ positively selected. Receptors were obtained from a man aged 25-40 years in good health.

The count of this clone is one. V is TRBV11-2 and J is TRBJ2-3; unclear D gene. CDR1 and CDR2 from the germline V gene are SGHAT and FQNNGV. V dropped 7 bases and J dropped 5 bases, with 16 bases sitting between them. This CDR3 is built from 14 residues. As DNA, the CDR3 is TGTGCCAGCAAAGGGTTGAAGGGTAAAGATACGCAGTATTTT. Its protein is CASKGLKGKDTQYF.

This clone was detected a few times. The chain uses TRBV4-1 and TRBJ1-1, with 9 bases identical to TRBD1. The trim removed 3 bases at V and 3 bases at J, leaving 2 bases unmatched. The germline V gene has CDR1 MGHRA and CDR2 YSYEKL. CDR3 size: 14 residues. In DNA, the CDR3 is TGCGCCAGCAGCCAGGGACAGGGCGACACTGAAGCTTTCTTT. It translates to CASSQGQGDTEAFF.